This TCR beta chain was captured in a study of T cell clonality in common variable immunodeficiency. Whole-study results and caveats: Patient heterogeneity in the CVID cohort limited correlations between repertoire features and clinical complications.

Both groups were predominantly of Caucasian heritage. CDR3 length equals 16 residues. CDR1 WNHNN and CDR2 SYGVQD come from the germline V gene (reference sequence). The ends lost 6 bases at V and 2 bases at J; junction bases unmatched: 9. This clone was observed at least ten times. Its antigen is unknown. The CDR3 end falls 3 residues outside the read, so it is completed with the germline J gene. Profiled with immunoSEQ multiplex PCR; TCRdb holds only in-frame clones, not every one. The table lists tens of thousands of clones, with no singletons. Sequenced material: peripheral blood mononuclear cells. The chain is built from TRBV10-1 and TRBJ2-7; 11 bases line up with TRBD2. The TCR comes from a person aged 18-69 years in good health. The CDR3 bases that were read are TGCGCCAGCAGCGATGTAGCGGGAGGGACCCCCTACGAG. It encodes CASSDVAGGTPYE. The whole CDR3 protein is CASSDVAGGTPYEQYF.